The 22 T cell receptor beta chains presented below share a single source sample, sequenced in a study of control samples from healthy donors and cancer patients. Only in-frame clones appear in the TCRdb table, and some are missing; sequencing was by immunoSEQ multiplex PCR. Of over 150,000 clones listed, 75% to 95% are singletons. Sequenced: blood. These TCRs come from a middle-aged woman in good health.

The chain couples TRBV5-6 to TRBJ2-1; no reliable D call. The CDR3 sequence is 12 residues long. V lost 2 bases to trimming and J lost 6 bases, with 6 bases between them. Germline lookup yields CDR1 SGHDT and CDR2 YYEEEE. The DNA for the CDR3 is TGTGCCAGCAGCTTTCCCCCCAATGAGCAGTTCTTC. Its translation: CASSFPPNEQFF.

The chain carries TRBV2 and TRBJ1-1, with TRBD1 matching 7 bases. Looked up from germline, CDR1 is SNHLY and CDR2 is FYNNEI. The J segment lost 8 bases and the V segment lost 6 bases, leaving 6 bases of the junction unmatched. The CDR3 contains 12 residues. CDR3 residues: CASSLGQAEAFF. DNA for the CDR3: TGTGCCAGCAGCCTTGGACAGGCCGAAGCTTTCTTT.

This clone was found once. The gene calls are TRBV4-1 and TRBJ2-7, with 12 bases aligning to TRBD2. With V trimmed by 1 base and J by 3 bases, 1 base remained unmatched. The CDR3 consists of 15 residues. CDR1 MGHRA and CDR2 YSYEKL come from the germline V gene. CDR3 sequence (DNA): TGCGCCAGCAGCCAAGGGACTAGCGGGGTCTACGAGCAGTACTTC. Encoded protein: CASSQGTSGVYEQYF.

The J gene is TRBJ1-5, the V gene TRBV3-1 (or the pseudogene TRBV3-2); D ambiguous. Germline loops: CDR1 LGHDT, CDR2 YNNKEL (reference sequence). The CDR3 extends over 16 amino acids. V lost 2 bases and J 2 bases, leaving 13 bases between the germline ends. The CDR3 is CASSQTPTAGNQPQHF. The CDR3 DNA reads as TGTGCCAGCAGCCAAACCCCCACTGCGGGCAATCAGCCCCAGCATTTT.

This chain connects TRBV10-3 to TRBJ1-2; 9 bases map to TRBD1. The germline gives CDR1 ENHRY, CDR2 SYGVKD. V lost 2 bases, J lost 5 bases, and 3 bases stayed unmatched. This CDR3 region has 14 residues. The CDR3 region has the DNA TGTGCCATCAGTGAGACAGGGGGCGAGTATGGCTACACCTTC. It translates to CAISETGGEYGYTF.

The chain uses TRBV18 and TRBJ1-4; D is undetermined. In germline, CDR1 is KGHSH, CDR2 LQKENI. Trimming cost V 3 bases and J 8 bases, with 4 bases left between them. There are 11 residues in the CDR3. The CDR3 protein is CASSPGEKLFF. The CDR3 bases are TGTGCCAGCTCACCGGGGGAAAAACTGTTTTTT.

The CDR3 coding sequence is TGTGCCAGCAGTCGAAGTTGGGAGCTGTTTTTT. This sequence encodes CASSRSWELFF. V is TRBV12-3 or TRBV12-4 and J is TRBJ2-2; D is undetermined. With 5 bases removed from V and 9 bases from J, the gap between germline ends came to 7 bases. The CDR3 has 11 residues.

This clone was counted once. The chain carries TRBV15 and TRBJ2-7; D tentatively fits TRBD1 or TRBD2 (6 bases each). Germline V lookup: CDR1 LNHNV, CDR2 YYDKDF (reference sequence). The CDR3 extends over 13 amino acids. V was pared by 8 bases and J by 3 bases, with 14 bases between. CDR3 in amino acids: CATRNGGDYEQYF. CDR3 nucleotide sequence: TGTGCCACCCGCAACGGGGGCGACTACGAGCAGTACTTC.

The chain couples TRBV5-5 to TRBJ2-1, with a possible D match to TRBD2 (6 bases). V was clipped by 4 bases and J by 4 bases, with 18 bases between them. CDR1 SGHKS and CDR2 YYEKEE come from the germline V gene (reference sequence). CDR3 size: 16 residues. For the CDR3, the DNA is TGTGCCAGCAGCACCAACAAGGGACTGGGTTACAATGAGCAGTTCTTC. This translates into CASSTNKGLGYNEQFF.

J is TRBJ1-4 and V is TRBV4-1; TRBD1 aligns across 9 bases. The V and J ends lost 1 base and 5 bases, in that order; junction bases with no gene match: 2. This CDR3 region has 15 residues. The germline V gene encodes CDR1 MGHRA and CDR2 YSYEKL. CDR3 in amino acids: CASSQGDRVNEKLFF. The CDR3, as DNA: TGCGCCAGCAGCCAAGGGGACAGGGTAAATGAAAAACTGTTTTTT.

CDR3 protein: CASSLDRYEQYF. CDR3 DNA sequence: TGCGCCAGCAGCTTGGACCGCTACGAGCAGTACTTC. V usage is TRBV5-1 and J usage is TRBJ2-7; D unclear. In germline, CDR1 is SGHRS, CDR2 YFSETQ. The V gene lost 0 bases and the J gene lost 3 bases, with 4 bases spanning the gap. The CDR3 covers 12 residues.

The CDR3 DNA sequence: TGTGCCAGCTCACCACCCTCTCAGAACTCCTACGAGCAGTACTTC. Amino acids: CASSPPSQNSYEQYF. This chain links TRBV18 with TRBJ2-7; D not resolved. The CDR3 consists of 15 residues. Germline CDR1 KGHSH, CDR2 LQKENI. V lost 0 bases to trimming and J lost 0 bases, with 9 bases between them.

The J gene is TRBJ2-5, the V gene TRBV28, with D possibly TRBD1 on 5 matching bases. The CDR3 length is 14 residues. V lost 5 bases to trimming and J lost 5 bases, with 15 bases between them. Germline CDR1 is MDHEN and CDR2 is SYDVKM. Written as DNA, the CDR3 is TGTGCCAGCAGTGCCTCTCAGGGCCAGGAGACCCAGTACTTC. It yields the protein CASSASQGQETQYF.

The rearrangement uses TRBV5-3 and TRBJ2-5; D ambiguous. TRBV5-3 is given ORF status, its function remaining uncertain. There are 17 residues in the CDR3. V shed 4 bases and J shed 5 bases, with 24 bases lying between them. The CDR3 loop reads CARSRLLRTLHGETQYF. In nucleotides, the CDR3 is TGTGCCAGAAGCCGCCTATTAAGGACCCTACACGGGGAGACCCAGTACTTC.

The chain has TRBV18 and TRBJ2-7; a weak D match, TRBD1 (5 bases). The CDR3 loop spans 14 amino acids. V was trimmed by 1 base and J by 3 bases, leaving 10 bases between them. The germline V gene encodes CDR1 KGHSH and CDR2 LQKENI. CDR3 nucleotides: TGTGCCAGCTCACCACAAGCCACAGGCTACGAGCAGTACTTC. Its translation: CASSPQATGYEQYF.

The J gene is TRBJ2-7, the V gene TRBV10-2; no clear D. In germline, CDR1 is WSHSY, CDR2 SAAADI. Trimming shortened V by 1 base and J by 3 bases, and 7 bases separated the two germline ends. This CDR3 has 13 residues. Written as DNA, the CDR3 is TGCGCCAGCAGTGAGTACAGCTACTACGAGCAGTACTTC. It is translated as CASSEYSYYEQYF.

The chain uses TRBV27 and TRBJ1-5; 8 nucleotides align to TRBD1. Trimming removed 5 bases from V and 5 bases from J; junction bases left unmatched: 5. The CDR3 covers 14 residues. Looked up from germline, CDR1 is MNHEY and CDR2 is SMNVEV (reference sequence). The CDR3 reads CASSPDRGDQPQHF. The CDR3 DNA reads TGTGCCAGCAGTCCCGACAGGGGAGATCAGCCCCAGCATTTT.

V usage is TRBV15 and J usage is TRBJ2-2; possibly TRBD1 for D (6 bases). The CDR3 runs 14 residues. CDR1 LNHNV and CDR2 YYDKDF come from the germline V gene (reference sequence). The V and J ends lost 11 bases and 4 bases respectively, with 17 bases between them. CDR3 DNA sequence: TGTGCCGCGGCGGAACTCAGGGGCACCGGGGAGCTGTTTTTT. Protein product: CAAAELRGTGELFF.

This chain joins TRBV19 and TRBJ2-5, with D uncertain. Trimming took off 1 base at V and 5 bases at J, with 2 bases between the two ends. Germline V gene sequence: CDR1 LNHDA, CDR2 SQIVND (reference sequence). This CDR3 is 11 amino acids long. The CDR3 DNA reads TGTGCCAGTAGTATAGCCGAGACCCAGTACTTC. Protein sequence: CASSIAETQYF. The whole variable domain, remainder taken from reference TRBV19 and TRBJ2-5, is DGGITQSPKYLFRKEGQNVTLSCEQNLNHDAMYWYRQDPGQGLRLIYYSQIVNDFQKGDIAEGYSVSREKKESFPLTVTSAQKNPTAFYLCASSIAETQYFGPGTRLLVL.

The chain has TRBV18 and TRBJ2-7; TRBD2 agrees at 9 bases. This CDR3 has 18 residues. J gave up 6 bases and V 3 bases, and 18 bases lay outside the gene matches. From germline, CDR1 is KGHSH and CDR2 LQKENI. CDR3: CASSPEVTGLAPGVEQYF. For the CDR3, the DNA is TGTGCCAGCTCACCCGAGGTGACGGGACTAGCACCTGGGGTCGAGCAGTACTTC.

This chain links TRBV3-1 (or the pseudogene TRBV3-2) with TRBJ1-4; TRBD1 matches at 11 bases. V trimming: 5 bases; J trimming: 8 bases; junction bases outside the gene matches: 10. The germline V gene has CDR1 LGHDT and CDR2 YNNKEL (reference sequence). CDR3 length: 16 amino acids. This CDR3 reads CASSFLGQGAKEKLFF. The CDR3 coding sequence is TGTGCCAGCAGCTTCCTTGGACAGGGGGCAAAGGAAAAACTGTTTTTT.

This rearrangement joins TRBV2 to TRBJ2-7; no definite D call. Between the trimmed V and J ends, which lost 3 bases and 3 bases, there was a span of 12 bases. The V gene's germline CDR1 is SNHLY and CDR2 FYNNEI. The CDR3 has 14 amino acids. Here the CDR3 reads CASSDRQRFYEQYF. The CDR3 DNA is TGTGCCAGCAGTGATCGTCAGAGGTTCTACGAGCAGTACTTC.